Listed below are T cell receptor beta chains from one sample, sequenced in a study of cytomegalovirus exposure and HLA in healthy donors. Data came from immunoSEQ multiplex PCR; TCRdb stores just in-frame clones and leaves some out. The data hold about 140,000 clones, with roughly two thirds observed a single time. Sequencing was done on a sample of PBMCs. The source of these receptors is a woman in her 40s in good health and CMV-seronegative. CDR3s include the opening cysteine and the closing phenylalanine or tryptophan.

TRBV5-1	TRBJ2-5	CASSPFRGTQYF
TRBV2	TRBJ1-2	CASRERQALNYGYTF
TRBV29-1	TRBJ1-4	CSATGTNEKLFF
TRBV27	TRBJ2-7	CASSFKRYEQYF
TRBV4-3	TRBJ1-4	CASSPFPRTQNEKLFF
TRBV11-3	TRBJ1-1	CASSLASGITEAFF
TRBV4-1	TRBJ1-4	CASSQDPGQGHSNEKLFF
TRBV27	TRBJ2-1	CASTRQGAINEQFF
TRBV5-1	TRBJ2-1	CASSLAGVSSYNEQFF
TRBV28	TRBJ1-2	CASRLQGNYGYTF
TRBV7-2	TRBJ1-1	CASSSFPLGAGGRTEAFF
TRBV4-1	TRBJ2-1	CASSHGTGGFSYNEQFF
TRBV5-6	TRBJ2-1	CASSLDRNEQFF
TRBV6-1	TRBJ2-1	CASSGRTSGGFGEQFF
TRBV4-1	TRBJ2-7	CASSQADFLGQGEYEQYF
TRBV11-2	TRBJ1-2	CASSSGYRTGLSNYGYTF
TRBV6-5	TRBJ2-5	CASRKGQGAGETQYF
TRBV7-2	TRBJ2-3	CASSLTGQGWSTQYF
TRBV10-1	TRBJ2-7	CASSRGTAYEQYF
TRBV15	TRBJ2-3	CATSGNSGGANTQYF
TRBV2	TRBJ2-2	CASSEGLPNRAGELFF
TRBV5-1	TRBJ1-1	CASRWGGDGSEAFF
TRBV9	TRBJ2-1	CASSVWGESYNEQFF
TRBV6-1	TRBJ1-2	CASSEAAPTGLGDYGYTF
TRBV28	TRBJ1-5	CASSSPGDGNQPQHF
TRBV7-9	TRBJ1-2	CASSLGGGVGYTF
TRBV11-1	TRBJ2-5	CASSQQPGHYQETQYF